This T cell receptor beta chain was sequenced for a study of OX40 agonist ivuxolimab in advanced cancers. Across the study: In this cohort, patients received ivuxolimab, an agonistic anti-OX40 (CD134) antibody.

Measured with immunoSEQ multiplex PCR; TCRdb has only the in-frame clones, and not every one. The sample carries more than 25,000 clones, 86% recorded once. This CDR3 region has 12 residues. Trimming removed 6 bases at V and 6 bases at J, with 11 bases between. CDR1 and CDR2 (germline): SQVTM, ANQGSEA. V is TRBV29-1 and J is TRBJ2-2; D call uncertain. The sample here was CD4+ or CD8+ T cells sorted from blood, taken in a trial of the OX40 agonist ivuxolimab. The receptor was derived from an adult with an advanced solid tumor such as melanoma, head and neck, liver or kidney cancer. The CDR3 sequence is CSVLGLSGELFF. As DNA, the CDR3 is TGCAGCGTGCTAGGGCTTTCCGGGGAGCTGTTTTTT.